This entry features one T cell receptor (beta chain) sequence. Its target is unknown. Primers: 60 Vbeta forward and 13 Jbeta reverse. The data were produced by immunoSEQ multiplex PCR, yet TCRdb's version contains in-frame clones alone and is incomplete. This table holds roughly 150,000 clones, roughly 82% found once. The germline gives CDR1 SGHTA, CDR2 FQGTGA. The CDR3 covers 16 residues. V lost 5 bases and J lost 8; bases outside the gene matches: 12. The data originate from a study of cytomegalovirus exposure and HLA in healthy donors. Study-level results: Later analysis associated a missense DCLRE1C variant with TCR beta V- and J-gene trimming.

The receptor's source is a girl aged 10-17 years in good health and CMV-seropositive. The chain links TRBV7-3 to TRBJ2-1; 10 bases line up with TRBD2. Material: PBMCs. CDR3: CASSPSGSGRLDEQFF. In DNA form, the CDR3 reads TGTGCCAGCAGCCCCTCGGGTAGCGGGAGGCTCGATGAGCAGTTCTTC.